The 28 T cell receptor beta chains presented below share a single source sample, sequenced in a study of blood T cell repertoires in COVID-19. Repertoires were generated with immunoSEQ multiplex PCR, while TCRdb's copy carries only in-frame clones and drops some. The top ten clones hold about 59% of a sample with some 50,000 clones, approximately 80% of them seen once. Sequencing was performed on peripheral blood. The source is a man between 70 and 80 years old with acute or convalescent COVID-19.

The CDR3 region has the DNA TGTGCCTGGGGGCGGGCTGAAGCTTTCTTT. Residues: CAWGRAEAFF. The chain carries TRBV30 and TRBJ1-1; D not resolved. V gave up 5 bases and J gave up 6 bases, with 7 bases separating them. CDR3 length equals 10 residues. Germline V gives CDR1 GTSNPN, CDR2 SVGIG (reference sequence).

The chain carries TRBV27 and TRBJ1-2; D possibly corresponds to TRBD1 (5 bases). Germline CDR1 and CDR2: MNHEY and SMNVEV (reference sequence). V was trimmed by 5 bases and J by 8 bases, leaving 24 bases between them. CDR3 length equals 16 residues. This chain's CDR3 is CASSQNYPGESRGYTF. The DNA of the CDR3 is TGTGCCAGCAGTCAAAACTACCCGGGGGAGTCCAGAGGCTACACCTTC.

The rearrangement links TRBV19 to TRBJ2-2; TRBD1 aligns across 9 bases. The CDR3 has 14 amino acids. Germline values: CDR1 LNHDA, CDR2 SQIVND (reference sequence). J lost 7 bases, V lost 11 bases, and 11 bases had no gene match. The CDR3 loop is CASGRDRAVGELFF. The CDR3 coding sequence is TGTGCCTCGGGCCGGGACAGGGCCGTCGGGGAGCTGTTTTTT.

This sequence joins TRBV3-1 (or the pseudogene TRBV3-2) and TRBJ1-1, with D tentatively TRBD1 (5 bases). The CDR3 is made up of 13 amino acids. Germline V CDR1 and CDR2: LGHDT, YNNKEL (reference sequence). Deletions cut 0 bases from V and 4 bases from J, with 6 bases between. The CDR3 nucleotides read TGTGCCAGCAGCCAAGAGGGGGGCACTGAAGCTTTCTTT. Its translation: CASSQEGGTEAFF.

The rearrangement joins TRBV7-9 to TRBJ1-2, with 7 bases aligning to TRBD1. CDR3 length equals 12 residues. CDR1 and CDR2 from the germline V gene are SEHNR and FQNEAQ (reference sequence). V lost 5 bases to trimming and J lost 8 bases; unmatched junction nucleotides: 5. The CDR3: CASSATGYGYTF. The DNA for the CDR3 is TGTGCCAGCAGCGCGACAGGGTACGGCTACACCTTC.

V is TRBV7-9 and J is TRBJ1-1; D may be TRBD1 (5 bases). The CDR3 is 14 amino acids. Per the germline V gene, CDR1 is SEHNR and CDR2 is FQNEAQ (reference sequence). Between the trimmed V and J ends, which lost 4 bases and 3 bases, there was a span of 12 bases. The CDR3 bases are TGTGCCAGCAGCTCCCTCCAGGGTTACACTGAAGCTTTCTTT. As protein: CASSSLQGYTEAFF. Using reference TRBV7-9 and TRBJ1-1 for the parts outside the CDR3, the full variable domain is DTGVSQNPRHKITKRGQNVTFRCDPISEHNRLYWYRQTLGQGPEFLTYFQNEAQLEKSRLLSDRFSAERPKGSFSTLEIQRTEQGDSAMYLCASSSLQGYTEAFFGQGTRLTVV.

The chain's CDR3 is CASSAGTGDYYGYTF. As DNA, the CDR3 is TGTGCCAGCAGTGCCGGGACAGGGGATTACTATGGCTACACCTTC. The V call is TRBV2, the J call TRBJ1-2, with 10 bases that match TRBD1. The CDR3 sequence is 15 residues long. CDR1 SNHLY and CDR2 FYNNEI come from the germline V gene. J lost 3 bases, V lost 4 bases, and 5 bases had no gene match.

This sequence joins TRBV20-1 and TRBJ2-3; tentative D call: TRBD2 (6 bases). V was trimmed by 5 bases and J by 10 bases, leaving 13 bases between them. Germline V CDR1 and CDR2: DFQATT, SNEGSKA (reference sequence). The CDR3 consists of 11 residues. The CDR3 protein is CSAGPSGAQYF. The DNA for the CDR3 is TGCAGTGCTGGGCCCTCGGGAGCGCAGTATTTT.

V is TRBV6-6 and J is TRBJ2-2; D perhaps matches TRBD2 (6 bases). The V end was cut by 2 bases, the J end by 0 bases, with 10 bases between. The CDR3 loop spans 16 amino acids. CDR1 MNHNY and CDR2 SVGAGI come from the germline V gene (reference sequence). In nucleotides, the CDR3 is TGTGCCAGCAGTTACACGCGGGGCACGAACACCGGGGAGCTGTTTTTT. Translated: CASSYTRGTNTGELFF.

This chain joins TRBV5-4 and TRBJ2-5, with D perhaps matching TRBD2 (5 bases). The germline V gene encodes CDR1 SGHNT and CDR2 YYREEE (reference sequence). The CDR3 is 15 residues long. Trimming removed 4 bases from V and 3 bases from J, with 16 bases in between. The CDR3 DNA is TGTGCCAGCAGCGTAAGAGGGCTCCTAAAAGAGACCCAGTACTTC. Its translation is CASSVRGLLKETQYF.

The V gene is TRBV7-2, the J gene TRBJ1-2; D is ambiguous. V shed 5 bases and J shed 2 bases, with 15 bases lying between them. The CDR3 spans 15 residues. CDR1 and CDR2 (germline): SGHTA, FQGNSA. CDR3 sequence: CASSPGGNRNYGYTF. CDR3 in DNA: TGTGCCAGCAGCCCTGGAGGCAATCGGAACTATGGCTACACCTTC.

The chain has TRBV6-5 and TRBJ2-5; D is ambiguous. The CDR3 extends over 16 amino acids. Looked up from germline, CDR1 is MNHEY and CDR2 is SVGAGI. V gave up 0 bases and J gave up 3 bases, with 14 bases separating them. The chain's CDR3 is CASSYSWSPTKETQYF. The CDR3 nucleotides are TGTGCCAGCAGTTACTCGTGGTCACCTACCAAAGAGACCCAGTACTTC.

The chain joins TRBV5-6 to TRBJ1-5; D not resolved. The CDR3 is made up of 14 amino acids. The germline V gene has CDR1 SGHDT and CDR2 YYEEEE. The ends were cut back, 0 bases at V and 7 bases at J, with 11 bases in the middle. The CDR3 here is CASSLAPGSQPQHF. CDR3 DNA sequence: TGTGCCAGCAGCTTGGCCCCGGGAAGCCAGCCCCAGCATTTT.

This clone was observed a handful of times. This chain joins TRBV20-1 and TRBJ1-5; 7 bases map to TRBD1. Germline CDR1 and CDR2: DFQATT and SNEGSKA (reference sequence). The ends lost 3 bases at V and 5 bases at J; junction bases unmatched: 7. The CDR3 spans 14 residues. CDR3 protein: CSASPGTVDQPQHF. The CDR3 nucleotides read TGCAGTGCTAGTCCCGGGACAGTCGATCAGCCCCAGCATTTT.

The chain uses TRBV5-5 and TRBJ1-5, with 11 bases lining up with TRBD1. Per the germline V gene, CDR1 is SGHKS and CDR2 is YYEKEE (reference sequence). Unmatched junction bases numbered 6, after V lost 0 bases and J lost 1 base. This CDR3 is 18 amino acids long. CDR3 sequence: CASSLGDRGTISNQPQHF. Written as DNA, the CDR3 is TGTGCCAGCAGCTTGGGGGACAGGGGGACTATAAGCAATCAGCCCCAGCATTTT.

The V and J genes are TRBV30 and TRBJ2-1; TRBD2 matches 11 bases. The V segment lost 4 bases and the J segment 9 bases; nucleotides outside the gene matches: 8. Germline CDR1 is GTSNPN and CDR2 is SVGIG (reference sequence). This CDR3 has 14 residues. The CDR3 is CAWNLLAGGGEQFF. The CDR3 DNA follows: TGTGCCTGGAATCTTCTAGCGGGGGGCGGTGAGCAGTTCTTC.

CDR3 sequence: CASSETLAGDNEQFF. The CDR3 region has the DNA TGTGCCAGCAGTGAGACGCTAGCGGGAGACAATGAGCAGTTCTTC. The chain combines TRBV6-1 with TRBJ2-1; 10 bases fit TRBD2. The CDR3 consists of 15 residues. Germline V gene data show CDR1 as MNHNS and CDR2 as SASEGT. J gave up 5 bases and V 3 bases, and 4 bases lay outside the gene matches.

The chain is built from TRBV30 and TRBJ1-3; 8 positions match TRBD1. The germline V gene has CDR1 GTSNPN and CDR2 SVGIG (reference sequence). V dropped 2 bases and J dropped 4; count of bases not matched to a gene: 7. This CDR3 is 15 amino acids long. In nucleotides, the CDR3 is TGTGCCTGGAGTCCCAGGGGGCTCAGCGGAAACACCATATATTTT. It codes for CAWSPRGLSGNTIYF.

The DNA of the CDR3 is TGTGCCAGCAGTGAGAACCTACTATCCTCTGGGGCCAACGTCCTGACTTTC. This codes for CASSENLLSSGANVLTF. The V call is TRBV2, the J call TRBJ2-6; D gene uncertain. Trimming pared 3 bases from V and 0 bases from J, leaving 12 bases between. The CDR3 is 17 amino acids. The germline CDR1 and CDR2 sequences are SNHLY and FYNNEI.

The rearrangement uses TRBV7-9 and TRBJ1-6; the D is unclear. The V and J ends lost 5 bases and 3 bases respectively, with 11 bases between them. The CDR3 sequence is 15 residues long. CDR1 is SEHNR, CDR2 FQNEAQ, per germline (reference sequence). The CDR3 DNA is TGTGCCAGCAGCCCGACCGGGGTCTATAATTCACCCCTCCACTTT. It encodes CASSPTGVYNSPLHF.

This clone appeared a few times. This chain uses TRBV4-1 with TRBJ2-7; 9 bases are shared with TRBD2. V lost 4 bases and J lost 0; bases outside the gene matches: 7. The CDR3 length is 16 residues. Germline assignment: CDR1 MGHRA and CDR2 YSYEKL. CDR3 bases: TGCGCCAGCAGCCCCGGGGCGGGGGGGTTCTCCTACGAGCAGTACTTC. It codes for CASSPGAGGFSYEQYF.

This clone came up a few times. The chain carries TRBV7-8 and TRBJ1-2; D gene unclear. Germline V CDR1 and CDR2: SGHVS, FQNEAQ. This CDR3 comprises 14 residues. Trimming cost V 5 bases and J 8 bases, with 18 bases left between them. The CDR3 spells CASSLLRAGNGYTF. The CDR3 DNA follows: TGTGCCAGCAGCCTATTGCGGGCAGGCAACGGCTACACCTTC. Complete variable domain (other parts from reference TRBV7-8 and TRBJ1-2): GAGVSQSPRYKVAKRGQDVALRCDPISGHVSLFWYQQALGQGPEFLTYFQNEAQLDKSGLPSDRFFAERPEGSVSTLKIQRTQQEDSAVYLCASSLLRAGNGYTFGSGTRLTVV.

The gene calls are TRBV19 and TRBJ2-4; TRBD2 might be the D (5 bases). Germline CDR1 is LNHDA and CDR2 is SQIVND (reference sequence). V was shortened by 6 bases and J by 0 bases, with 6 bases between the two germline ends. The CDR3 has 13 residues. CDR3 sequence reads: CASSEGAKNIQYF. In nucleotides, the CDR3 is TGTGCCAGTAGCGAGGGAGCCAAAAACATTCAGTACTTC.

The chain uses TRBV30 and TRBJ1-1; 7 positions match TRBD1. This CDR3 contains 15 residues. V lost 0 bases to trimming and J lost 5 bases; unmatched junction nucleotides: 9. The germline V gene has CDR1 GTSNPN and CDR2 SVGIG (reference sequence). The CDR3 DNA is TGTGCCTGGAGTGTATTCCGGGGGGGACAGACTGAAGCTTTCTTT. Its protein is CAWSVFRGGQTEAFF.

This chain connects TRBV9 to TRBJ1-4, with D possibly TRBD1 on 6 matching bases. Germline V gene sequence: CDR1 SGDLS, CDR2 YYNGEE. The CDR3 extends over 14 amino acids. The V and J ends lost 4 bases and 8 bases respectively, with 15 bases between them. The CDR3 DNA follows: TGTGCCAGCAGCCCGACAGGCCTTTGGGAAAAACTGTTTTTT. This gives the protein CASSPTGLWEKLFF. Full variable domain (missing parts from reference TRBV9 and TRBJ1-4): DSGVTQTPKHLITATGQRVTLRCSPRSGDLSVYWYQQSLDQGLQFLIQYYNGEERAKGNILERFSAQQFPDLHSELNLSSLELGDSALYFCASSPTGLWEKLFFGSGTQLSVL.

The V gene is TRBV19, the J gene TRBJ1-1; 7 nucleotides line up with TRBD1. CDR1 is LNHDA, CDR2 SQIVND, per germline (reference sequence). CDR3 length: 16 amino acids. With V trimmed by 7 bases and J by 3 bases, 14 bases remained unmatched. CDR3 nucleotides: TGTGCCAGTATCCCGGACAGGCCCTTTCTTGACACTGAAGCTTTCTTT. It translates to CASIPDRPFLDTEAFF.

This chain links TRBV27 with TRBJ2-5, with 10 bases fitting TRBD2. Germline CDR1 is MNHEY and CDR2 is SMNVEV (reference sequence). The CDR3 has 16 residues. V trimming: 3 bases; J trimming: 4 bases; junction bases outside the gene matches: 8. CDR3 protein: CASSFGAGGGGETQYF. CDR3 coding DNA: TGTGCCAGCAGTTTCGGAGCGGGAGGGGGTGGAGAGACCCAGTACTTC.

J is TRBJ1-2 and V is TRBV19, with 10 bases aligning to TRBD1. The CDR3 is 14 residues long. The V segment lost 7 bases and the J segment 4 bases; nucleotides outside the gene matches: 6. Germline loops: CDR1 LNHDA, CDR2 SQIVND (reference sequence). Here the CDR3 DNA reads TGTGCCAGTAAATGGACAGGGGGTAGCTATGGCTACACCTTC. This encodes CASKWTGGSYGYTF.